Sequencing of this T cell receptor beta chain was carried out in a study of shared clonotypes between healthy human individuals. V lost 3 bases and J 4 bases, leaving 9 bases between the germline ends. Germline values: CDR1 ENHRY, CDR2 SYGVKD. This CDR3 is built from 13 residues. Produced via immunoSEQ multiplex PCR; TCRdb's table is partial and in-frame only. The table shows some 2,400,000 clones, with 90% to 97% occurring only once. This clone appeared a single time. Sequenced sample: naive CD4+ T cells sorted from blood. The sample's subset: CD45RA+ positively selected. The genes are TRBV10-3 and TRBJ1-2; D might be TRBD1 (5 bases). The receptor was derived from a young man in good health. The CDR3, as DNA: TGTGCCATCAGTGATTCAGGGATCTATGGCTACACCTTC. It specifies CAISDSGIYGYTF.